At least ten counts were recorded for the clone carrying this T cell receptor beta chain. This record comes from a study of read filtering for tumor transcriptome and immune sequencing. CDR1 is SGHRS and CDR2 is YFSETQ in the germline V gene. The V gene end was trimmed by 0 bases and the J gene end by 4 bases; junction bases not matched to a gene: 4. This CDR3 has 15 residues. This library used roughly 400 ng RNA and molecular barcoded adaptors spanning alpha/delta and beta/gamma chains. Each CDR3 protein gets one entry after TCRdb re-called the reads with MiXCR. The sample contains roughly 27,000 distinct CDR3 sequences, around 15% of which appear only once. Bone marrow was sampled from every patient at the time of active disease.

Specimen: a population of CD138-negative cells sorted from bone marrow. This receptor was taken from a donor aged 40 or over with multiple myeloma. The V call is TRBV5-1, the J call TRBJ2-1; the match to TRBD1 covers 7 bases. CDR3 in amino acids: CASSLDQGQYNEQFF. The CDR3 DNA is TGCGCCAGCAGCTTGGATCAGGGACAGTACAATGAGCAGTTCTTC.